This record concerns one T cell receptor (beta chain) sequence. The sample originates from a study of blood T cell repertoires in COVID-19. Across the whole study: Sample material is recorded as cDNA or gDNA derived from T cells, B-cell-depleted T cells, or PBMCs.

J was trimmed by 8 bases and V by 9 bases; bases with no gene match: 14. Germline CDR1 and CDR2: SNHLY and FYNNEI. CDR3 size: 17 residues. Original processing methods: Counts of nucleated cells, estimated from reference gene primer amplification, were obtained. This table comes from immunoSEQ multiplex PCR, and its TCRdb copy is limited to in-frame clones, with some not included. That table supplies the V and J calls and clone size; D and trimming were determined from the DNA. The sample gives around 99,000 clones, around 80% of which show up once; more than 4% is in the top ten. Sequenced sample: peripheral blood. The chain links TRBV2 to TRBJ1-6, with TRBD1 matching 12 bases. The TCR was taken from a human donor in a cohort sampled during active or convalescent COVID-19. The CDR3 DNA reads TGTGCCAGGGCCGTCTCCGGGACAGGGGGCCTGGATTCACCCCTCCACTTT. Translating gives CARAVSGTGGLDSPLHF.